These T cell receptor beta chains were read from a single sample in a study of human T cells and chemical hapten exposure. TCRdb called the RACE reads again in MiXCR, with one record for every CDR3 protein. The table shows some 65,000 distinct CDR3 sequences, with around 6.1% occurring only once. Sequencing was done on a sample of whole blood. The receptors here all came from a female donor in good health. Some clones in this sample may be carry-over from other donors' samples. Each CDR3 is given with its conserved first and last residue. A D gene is named only where the DNA matches it firmly. Some rows mark clone size as missing; the rest say once, few, many or name a class of expanded clone.

v_call	j_call	d_call	cdr3_length	clone_size	cdr3_aa	cdr3_nt
TRBV28	TRBJ2-3	TRBD2	17	few	CASSSPGLAGVADTQYF	TGTGCCAGCAGTTCTCCGGGACTAGCGGGAGTGGCAGATACGCAGTATTTT
TRBV19	TRBJ2-7	TRBD1	14	NA	CASSIGDRAYEQYF	TGTGCCAGTAGTATAGGGGACAGGGCCTACGAGCAGTACTTC
TRBV5-1	TRBJ1-3	TRBD1	16	few	CASSLGQGSSGNTIYF	TGCGCCAGCAGCTTGGGACAGGGGAGCTCTGGAAACACCATATATTTT
TRBV7-8	TRBJ2-5	NA	16	NA	CASSLEQGSHQETQYF	TGTGCCAGCAGCTTAGAGCAGGGATCCCACCAAGAGACCCAGTACTTC
TRBV7-9	TRBJ2-7	TRBD2	14	many	CASSAGGLGDEQYF	TGTGCCAGCTCGGCGGGAGGGCTCGGCGACGAGCAGTACTTC
TRBV5-1	TRBJ2-7	TRBD2	14	few	CASSQAGRSDEQYF	TGCGCCAGCAGCCAAGCGGGAAGGAGCGACGAGCAGTACTTC
TRBV12-3/TRBV12-4	TRBJ2-7	TRBD2	18	NA	CASSLGVLAGSPSYEQYF	TGTGCCAGCAGTCTAGGGGTACTAGCGGGAAGCCCCTCCTACGAGCAGTACTTC
TRBV6-2/TRBV6-3	TRBJ2-3	TRBD2	16	many	CASSYFDGRAGDTQYF	TGTGCCAGCAGTTACTTTGACGGGAGGGCCGGAGATACGCAGTATTTT
TRBV7-9	TRBJ1-6	NA	15	many	CASSEPGPGNSPLHF	TGTGCCAGCAGCGAACCGGGACCTGGAAATTCACCCCTCCACTTT
TRBV4-1	TRBJ1-1	NA	18	NA	CASSQVRRQGKERTEAFF	TGCGCCAGCAGCCAAGTAAGGCGGCAGGGAAAGGAACGAACTGAAGCTTTCTTT
TRBV28	TRBJ2-1	NA	15	many	CASSLGQNSYNEQFF	TGTGCCAGCAGTTTAGGTCAGAACTCCTACAATGAGCAGTTCTTC
TRBV28	TRBJ2-7	NA	13	many	CASRGGPGHEQYF	TGTGCCAGCAGGGGGGGTCCGGGCCACGAGCAGTACTTC
TRBV6-1	TRBJ2-5	TRBD1	15	few	CASTMTDRVQETQYF	TGTGCCAGCACAATGACCGACAGGGTCCAAGAGACCCAGTACTTC
TRBV28	TRBJ1-2	TRBD1	14	NA	CASSLRTGVDDYTF	TGTGCCAGCAGCCTTAGGACAGGGGTCGATGACTACACCTTC
TRBV27	TRBJ2-5	NA	13	many	CASSYRFQETQYF	TGTGCCAGCAGTTACCGGTTCCAAGAGACCCAGTACTTC
TRBV28	TRBJ2-1	TRBD2	18	many	CASRPLPGTTPSYNEQFF	TGTGCCAGCAGACCACTTCCGGGGACTACCCCCTCCTACAATGAGCAGTTCTTC
TRBV10-3	TRBJ2-5	TRBD1	13	few	CAIRGDSQETQYF	TGTGCCATCAGGGGGGACAGCCAAGAGACCCAGTACTTC
TRBV25-1	TRBJ1-1	NA	15	few	CASSEWGYMNTEAFF	TGTGCCAGCAGCGAATGGGGCTATATGAACACTGAAGCTTTCTTT
TRBV7-9	TRBJ1-1	TRBD1	14	many	CASSPGQADTEAFF	TGTGCCAGCAGCCCGGGACAGGCCGACACTGAAGCTTTCTTT
TRBV15	TRBJ2-5	NA	16	NA	CATSRDRGTGPQTQYF	TGTGCCACCAGCAGAGATCGCGGAACCGGCCCACAGACCCAGTACTTC
TRBV5-4	TRBJ2-2	TRBD2	15	few	CASSLQVAGAGELFF	TGTGCCAGCAGCTTGCAGGTAGCGGGAGCCGGGGAGCTGTTTTTT
TRBV9	TRBJ2-6	TRBD1	15	NA	CASSVQGAGANVLTF	TGTGCCAGCAGCGTACAGGGGGCTGGGGCCAACGTCCTGACTTTC
TRBV29-1	TRBJ2-3	TRBD2	14	NA	CSVEFAGGTDTQYF	TGCAGCGTTGAATTTGCGGGAGGTACAGATACGCAGTATTTT
TRBV5-1	TRBJ2-6	NA	14	many	CASAADSGANVLTF	TGCGCCAGCGCCGCAGACTCTGGGGCCAACGTCCTGACTTTC
TRBV24-1	TRBJ2-3	NA	15	NA	CATSDSGGSTDTQYF	TGTGCCACCAGTGATTCCGGGGGCAGCACAGATACGCAGTATTTT
TRBV9	TRBJ2-4	NA	15	many	CASSVRGRVENIQYF	TGTGCCAGCAGCGTTAGGGGGAGAGTCGAAAACATTCAGTACTTC
TRBV6-5	TRBJ1-1	NA	14	many	CASSYRTVGTEAFF	TGTGCCAGCAGTTATAGGACGGTTGGGACTGAAGCTTTCTTT
TRBV12-3/TRBV12-4	TRBJ2-7	TRBD2	14	many	CASSLGGSSKEQYF	TGTGCCAGCAGTTTGGGCGGGAGCTCGAAGGAGCAGTACTTC
TRBV7-2	TRBJ2-3	NA	12	few	CASSVYTDTQYF	TGTGCCAGCAGCGTCTACACAGATACGCAGTATTTT
TRBV7-3	TRBJ2-1	TRBD2	13	NA	CASSMNLAEEQFF	TGTGCCAGCAGCATGAATCTAGCGGAAGAGCAGTTCTTC
TRBV27	TRBJ2-7	TRBD2	18	medium-sized	CASSPPGLAEMGVREQYF	TGTGCCAGCAGTCCACCGGGACTAGCGGAGATGGGAGTCCGGGAGCAGTACTTC
TRBV6-6	TRBJ2-3	NA	15	many	CASSYGAGPLCTQYF	TGTGCCAGCAGTTACGGAGCGGGCCCCCTTTGTACGCAGTATTTT
TRBV18	TRBJ1-3	NA	13	many	CASSPEPGNTIYF	TGTGCCAGCTCACCCGAGCCTGGAAACACCATATATTTT
TRBV9	TRBJ2-1	TRBD1	11	NA	CASSGSDRVIF	TGTGCCAGCAGCGGATCTGACAGGGTAATCTTC
TRBV28	TRBJ1-6	TRBD1	14	many	CASSQGQGFSPLHF	TGTGCCAGCAGCCAGGGACAGGGCTTCTCACCCCTCCACTTT
TRBV28	TRBJ2-5	TRBD2	15	few	CASSPAGAYQETQYF	TGTGCCAGCAGTCCAGCGGGGGCCTACCAAGAGACCCAGTACTTC
TRBV27	TRBJ2-5	NA	10	NA	CATGQETQYF	TGTGCCACAGGGCAAGAGACCCAGTACTTC
TRBV5-1	TRBJ2-3	NA	12	many	CASSHSTDTQYF	TGCGCCAGCAGCCATAGCACAGATACGCAGTATTTT
TRBV7-9	TRBJ1-2	NA	14	many	CASSPNPANYGYTF	TGTGCCAGCAGCCCAAATCCAGCTAACTATGGCTACACCTTC
TRBV4-1	TRBJ2-1	TRBD2	15	many	CASSQSQREGNEQFF	TGCGCCAGCAGCCAATCCCAGCGGGAGGGCAATGAGCAGTTCTTC
TRBV28	TRBJ2-5	TRBD2	18	NA	CASSSSYRLAGRQETQYF	TGTGCCAGCAGCTCCTCCTATCGACTAGCGGGGAGACAAGAGACCCAGTACTTC
TRBV27	TRBJ2-2	TRBD2	16	few	CASSKEGGYRTGELFF	TGTGCCAGCAGTAAGGAGGGAGGGTATAGGACCGGGGAGCTGTTTTTT
TRBV6-5	TRBJ1-1	TRBD1	13	many	CASSPFDRAEAFF	TGTGCCAGCAGTCCCTTCGACAGGGCTGAAGCTTTCTTT
TRBV29-1	TRBJ2-3	NA	13	few	CSVEIPGTDTQYF	TGCAGCGTTGAAATCCCCGGCACAGATACGCAGTATTTT
TRBV5-1	TRBJ1-4	TRBD1	17	many	CASSAQPRDRGRGSMFF	TGCGCCAGCAGCGCCCAGCCCCGGGACAGGGGGCGCGGATCGATGTTTTTT
TRBV6-5	TRBJ1-5	NA	15	NA	CASSYSHQGGQPQHF	TGTGCCAGCAGTTACTCTCACCAGGGAGGCCAGCCCCAGCATTTT
TRBV12-3/TRBV12-4	TRBJ1-4	NA	13	many	CASSLSGQEKLFF	TGTGCCAGCAGTTTGTCAGGGCAGGAAAAACTGTTTTTT
TRBV30	TRBJ1-5	NA	14	many	CAWSSGVVGQPQHF	TGTGCCTGGAGCTCAGGGGTTGTCGGGCAGCCCCAGCATTTT
TRBV30	TRBJ2-7	NA	9	few	CAWRDEQYF	TGTGCCTGGAGGGACGAGCAGTACTTC
TRBV9	TRBJ1-5	NA	15	many	CASSVGQGSNQPQHF	TGTGCCAGCAGCGTAGGTCAGGGCAGCAATCAGCCCCAGCATTTT
TRBV20-1	TRBJ2-5	TRBD2	12	few	CSARREQETQYF	TGCAGTGCTAGGCGGGAGCAAGAGACCCAGTACTTC
TRBV5-1	TRBJ2-3	NA	14	many	CASSLHTLSDTQYF	TGCGCCAGCAGCTTACACACCCTAAGTGATACGCAGTATTTT